This entry concerns a single TCR beta chain. J was trimmed by 6 bases and V by 3 bases; bases with no gene match: 5. The CDR3 sequence is 13 residues long. CDR1 and CDR2 (germline): SGDLS, YYNGEE. The source of the sample is a study of T cell responses to AZD1222 COVID-19 vaccine. The repertoire was sequenced with immunoSEQ multiplex PCR; TCRdb's copy has only in-frame clones and lacks some. The sample has some 170,000 clones; about 91% are singletons. The gene calls are TRBV9 and TRBJ2-5, with 7 bases fitting TRBD2. Sequencing used peripheral blood, obtained 28 days after the second AZD1222 dose. This clonotype was obtained from an adult who received the AZD1222 COVID-19 vaccine. This chain's CDR3 is CASSGWDYKTQYF. The CDR3 bases are TGTGCCAGCAGCGGATGGGACTACAAGACCCAGTACTTC. The variable domain in full, with the rest retrieved from reference TRBV9 and TRBJ2-5, is DSGVTQTPKHLITATGQRVTLRCSPRSGDLSVYWYQQSLDQGLQFLIQYYNGEERAKGNILERFSAQQFPDLHSELNLSSLELGDSALYFCASSGWDYKTQYFGPGTRLLVL.